One and the same sample provided the 2 T cell receptor beta chains below, sequenced in a study of T cell changes during pregnancy in multiple sclerosis. Method: immunoSEQ multiplex PCR; TCRdb's copy keeps in-frame clones and lacks some. This table holds roughly 110,000 clones, 80% to 95% found once. This sample comprised peripheral blood, obtained after pregnancy. The receptors stem from a female donor with multiple sclerosis, enrolled in a pregnancy study.

The rearrangement links TRBV7-2 to TRBJ2-2, with D possibly TRBD2 on 6 matching bases. This CDR3 spans 13 amino acids. The V end lost 6 bases, the J end lost 3 bases, and 8 bases lay between the germline ends. Per the germline V gene, CDR1 is SGHTA and CDR2 is FQGNSA. The DNA of the CDR3 is TGTGCCAGCAGACTAGCTTACACCGGGGAGCTGTTTTTT. It codes for CASRLAYTGELFF.

V gene TRBV18 combines with J gene TRBJ2-3; D might be TRBD2 (6 bases). The ends were cut back, 1 base at V and 2 bases at J, with 13 bases in the middle. Germline CDR1 is KGHSH and CDR2 is LQKENI. The CDR3 has 16 amino acids. In nucleotides, the CDR3 is TGTGCCAGCTCACCACAGAAGCGGACTAACACAGATACGCAGTATTTT. Translating gives CASSPQKRTNTDTQYF.